This T cell receptor beta chain was captured in a study of early T cells in non-severe SARS-CoV-2 infection. Trimming removed 6 bases from V and 5 bases from J, with 14 bases in between. This CDR3 has 14 residues. This clonotype was seen repeatedly, ten times or more. Unique molecular identifiers (one per individual cDNA molecule) were attached. A single record per CDR3 protein comes from TCRdb applying MiXCR to the 5' RACE reads. The sample consists of approximately 50,000 distinct CDR3 sequences, roughly 9.3% of them appearing once. The receptor was derived from an adult who was a healthcare worker with PCR-confirmed SARS-CoV-2 infection or an uninfected control (not recorded which). The specimen sequenced was whole blood. The chain employs TRBV12-3 or TRBV12-4 and TRBJ1-5; D perhaps matches TRBD1 (6 bases). CDR3 sequence (DNA): TGTGCCAGCAGAGAACAGGGAGTTTATCAGCCCCAGCATTTT. It is translated as CASREQGVYQPQHF.